This entry features one T cell receptor beta chain sequence. This clone was detected only a few times. The antigen it binds to is not known. One base away there is no much larger clone; base qualities are not given. V is cut back by 1 base and J by 6 bases, with 1 base in the junction unmatched. The CDR3 runs 15 residues from the cysteine to the phenylalanine. Of all the DNA, just the CDR3 is kept, 45 bases in frame from base 1. The germline V gene encodes CDR1 LGHDT and CDR2 YNNKEL (reference sequence). The immunoSEQ Assay, a bias-controlled multiplex PCR, was used to amplify TCRbeta CDR3 regions from genomic DNA. Per the original workflow: The number of nucleated cells in each sample was estimated from the amplification of reference gene primers within the assay. Sequence reads were collapsed and filtered to measure the absolute abundance of every unique TCRbeta CDR3 rearrangement. For each sample, productive Simpson clonality was calculated as the square root of Simpson's diversity index over productive rearrangements. TCRdb provides this immuneACCESS table in a form limited to in-frame rearrangements. Some clones are lacking; in checked studies, under half of them reflect an unresolved V gene, and why the rest are absent is not known. V and J calls and clone size follow that table, whereas D and trimming were derived from the DNA. Present in this sample are fewer than 150,000 clones, under 90% of which were seen just once. Roughly 3.7% of the sample belongs to the ten largest clones.

Enrolling through a virtual design, the prospective study's participants ranged in age from roughly 18 to 95 years and lived across 24 United States geographic areas. In the prospective study, cohorts were assigned on the basis of participant-reported clinical history obtained from a screening survey and a study questionnaire. Each participant in the prospective study had whole blood, serum and a nasopharyngeal or oropharyngeal swab collected by mobile phlebotomists. Participants in the prospective study had the option to provide additional blood draws and questionnaires over a 2-month period. Blood samples from the prospective study were shipped frozen or at room temperature prior to DNA extraction. This sample was taken from a study of blood T cell repertoires in COVID-19 (TCRdb year 2020). For the study in its entirety: ImmuneRACE Cohort 3 recovered participants were defined by two consecutive negative NP/OP PCR tests, healthcare professional clearance, or symptom resolution. HLA class I and class II types, where available, came from metadata supplied by the sample provider rather than from assay-based typing. Collaborator samples came from the United States, Italy and Spain and covered acute and convalescent phases of COVID-19. The dataset comprised deeply sampled blood TCRbeta repertoires from subjects exposed to, actively infected with, or recovered from COVID-19. The repertoires were released in a freely available public database intended as a resource for research on the immune response to SARS-CoV-2. The sample metadata nearly always contained a de-identified subject ID, COVID-19 status, age in years and sex. The samples were drawn from two sources: the first 160 participants of the ongoing ImmuneRACE study, and about 1,300 subjects contributed by 6 global collaborators. The material from the prospective study consisted of cDNA or gDNA derived from T cells, B-cell-depleted T cells, or PBMCs.

The full study reports these points: The amount of clinical and demographic metadata varied by source and participant and was provided uncurated.

The origin of this receptor is a man in his fifties in a cohort exposed to, infected with or recovered from COVID-19 (not recorded which). The sequenced sample was PBMCs or T cells enriched from blood (not recorded which). This chain joins TRBV3-1 (or the pseudogene TRBV3-2) to TRBJ2-1; TRBD2 matches 12 bases in the middle. The DNA reads TGTGCCAGCAGCCAAGGACTAGCGGGAGCCAATGAGCAGTTCTTC. This encodes CASSQGLAGANEQFF.